A selection of T cell receptor beta chains follows, all from one sample in a study of T cell repertoires in cytomegalovirus infection. Each CDR3 protein is one row after TCRdb ran MiXCR on the reads. The repertoire has approximately 130,000 distinct CDR3 sequences, about 24% of them found once; the top ten carry around 32%. These TCRs' antigens remain unknown. Specimen: PBMCs, sequenced either directly or after in vitro stimulation (not recorded which). The source of these receptors is a human donor in good health (CMV status not recorded). Some clones in this sample may be carry-over from other donors' samples. Both conserved end residues are part of each CDR3. The order of the fields is D gene, J gene, clone size, V gene, CDR3 DNA, CDR3 protein. The D gene is left open where the match is weak. Clone sizes are given selectively: once, few, many, or a class where the clone is expanded.

TRBD1 | TRBJ1-1 | NA | TRBV6-8 | TGTGCCAGCAGTTACGGGACAGGAACTGAAGCTTTCTTT | CASSYGTGTEAFF
NA | TRBJ2-1 | NA | TRBV7-2 | TGTGCCAGCAAAGGCGGGACAATCTACAATGAGCAGTTCTTC | CASKGGTIYNEQFF
NA | TRBJ2-1 | NA | TRBV7-2 | TGTGCCAGCAGCTTTTCAGGGGGAGGTCTCAATGAGCAGTTCTTC | CASSFSGGGLNEQFF
NA | TRBJ2-5 | NA | TRBV5-4 | TGTGCCAGCAGCTTGGCTGGGGGGGGACAGTCCCAGTACTTC | CASSLAGGGQSQYF
TRBD1 | TRBJ1-3 | few | TRBV6-5 | TGTGCCAGCAGTTACAGGGGGCCTGGAAACACCATATATTTT | CASSYRGPGNTIYF
TRBD2 | TRBJ2-1 | many | TRBV6-2/TRBV6-3 | TGTGCCAGCAAGAGCGGGAGCTACAATGAGCAGTTCTTC | CASKSGSYNEQFF
NA | TRBJ2-7 | many | TRBV7-2 | TGTGCCAGCAGCCATAACCCCTCCTACGAGCAGTACTTC | CASSHNPSYEQYF
TRBD1 | TRBJ2-5 | once | TRBV19 | TGTGCCAGCGGGACAGGGGCCGAGACCCAGTACTTC | CASGTGAETQYF
TRBD2 | TRBJ2-1 | many | TRBV10-3 | TGTGCCATCCTGGATGCGGGAGGACCCTACAATGAGCAGTTCTTC | CAILDAGGPYNEQFF
NA | TRBJ2-5 | many | TRBV7-2 | TGTGCCAGCAGCTTAGAGGCTCGAGGCGAGGAGACCCAGTACTTC | CASSLEARGEETQYF
TRBD1 | TRBJ2-2 | few | TRBV11-2 | TGTGCCAGCAGCTTCACACTGGACAGGAGTAGAACCGGGGAGCTGTTTTTT | CASSFTLDRSRTGELFF
TRBD1 | TRBJ1-2 | NA | TRBV7-9 | TGTGCCAGCACCAGAGCCGGGACAGGTGATGGCTACACCTTC | CASTRAGTGDGYTF
NA | TRBJ2-3 | NA | TRBV6-2/TRBV6-3 | TGTGCCAGCAGCCCCCTGCGGGGAGGCCTCACAGATACGCAGTATTTT | CASSPLRGGLTDTQYF
TRBD2 | TRBJ2-7 | NA | TRBV7-2 | TGTGCCAGCAGCCGGCCGGGACTAGCGTCGTACGAGCAGTACTTC | CASSRPGLASYEQYF
TRBD2 | TRBJ2-5 | few | TRBV7-2 | TGTGCCAGCAGTTCAACCACTAGCGGGAGGAGTTTCGGCGAGACCCAGTACTTC | CASSSTTSGRSFGETQYF
NA | TRBJ2-7 | few | TRBV7-3 | TGTGCCAGCAGTGCCGGGGGACTTACCTACGAGCAGTACTTC | CASSAGGLTYEQYF
NA | TRBJ1-1 | many | TRBV12-3/TRBV12-4 | TGTGCCAGCAGCCCTTTGGGTTCGAACACTGAAGCTTTCTTT | CASSPLGSNTEAFF
TRBD2 | TRBJ2-2 | NA | TRBV5-1 | TGCGCCAGCAGCTTGACCCCAATCCCGGGACTAGCAAGAAAAACCGGGGAGCTGTTTTTT | CASSLTPIPGLARKTGELFF
NA | TRBJ2-5 | many | TRBV20-1 | TGCAGTGCTAGTACTGACTCTGGAACTCAAGAGACCCAGTACTTC | CSASTDSGTQETQYF
NA | TRBJ2-7 | NA | TRBV5-1 | TGCGCCAGCAGCTTGGAGGGCAGGGGTGCCGAGCAGTACTTC | CASSLEGRGAEQYF
NA | TRBJ1-2 | once | TRBV6-6 | TGTGCCAGCATATCTCGGCAGGGCCATGGCTACACCTTC | CASISRQGHGYTF
NA | TRBJ2-7 | NA | TRBV6-1 | TGTGCCAGCAGCGCGGGACAGAACTACGAGCAGTACTTC | CASSAGQNYEQYF
TRBD2 | TRBJ2-3 | many | TRBV6-1 | TGTGCCAGCAGTGAGACCCAGAGTTCTAGCGGGAGCACAGATACGCAGTATTTT | CASSETQSSSGSTDTQYF
NA | TRBJ2-4 | NA | TRBV4-1 | TGCGCCAGCAGCCAAGTCGCGGGTTTTGCCAAAAACATTCAGTACTTC | CASSQVAGFAKNIQYF
TRBD1 | TRBJ2-1 | NA | TRBV7-8 | TGTGCCAGCAGCAAAATTATCGGGACAGATTACAATGAGCAGTTCTTC | CASSKIIGTDYNEQFF
NA | TRBJ2-5 | few | TRBV20-1 | TGCAGTGCTAGGTTCAAGCAAGAGACCCAGTACTTC | CSARFKQETQYF
NA | TRBJ1-2 | many | TRBV27 | TGTGCCAGCAGTTTAGGAGCAGGGCAGGGTGGCTACACCTTC | CASSLGAGQGGYTF
NA | TRBJ1-3 | few | TRBV18 | TGTGCCAGCTCACCACAACTCCCGGACTCTGGAAACACCATATATTTT | CASSPQLPDSGNTIYF
NA | TRBJ2-1 | NA | TRBV9 | TGTGCCAGCAGCGTACCTGACCAGAATGAGCAGTTCTTC | CASSVPDQNEQFF
TRBD2 | TRBJ2-5 | few | TRBV19 | TGTGCCAGTAGTATAGTGGGGACTACCGGTGAGACCCAGTACTTC | CASSIVGTTGETQYF
NA | TRBJ2-1 | few | TRBV4-3 | TGCGCCAGCAGCCAAGAAGTCGGTAGCGGCAAGGGGAATGAGCAGTTCTTC | CASSQEVGSGKGNEQFF
NA | TRBJ1-5 | NA | TRBV12-3/TRBV12-4 | TGTGCCAGCAGCTCCGATGGCGGTCCTCAGCCCCAGCATTTT | CASSSDGGPQPQHF
NA | TRBJ1-1 | NA | TRBV29-1 | TGCAGCGTGACGGAGAACACTGAAGCTTTCTTT | CSVTENTEAFF
TRBD2 | TRBJ2-7 | NA | TRBV27 | TGTGCCAGCAGCCGAACCCTTCGACTAGCGGGAGTGGGCGAGCAGTACTTC | CASSRTLRLAGVGEQYF
TRBD2 | TRBJ2-1 | few | TRBV30 | TGTGCCTGGAGGGAAAGACTAGCGCCTTACAATGAGCAGTTCTTC | CAWRERLAPYNEQFF
TRBD1 | TRBJ1-1 | once | TRBV4-3 | TGCGCCAGCAGCCAAGATAGGGACAGCACGAACACTGAAGCTTTCTTT | CASSQDRDSTNTEAFF
NA | TRBJ1-5 | NA | TRBV2 | TGTGCCAGCGACTTGACATCCCCTCAGCCCCAGCATTTT | CASDLTSPQPQHF
NA | TRBJ2-1 | NA | TRBV7-3 | TGTGCCAGCAGCTTAGGAGTGGGAGGAGGAGAGCAGTTCTTC | CASSLGVGGGEQFF
TRBD2 | TRBJ2-1 | NA | TRBV29-1 | TGCAGCGTTCATAGCGGGAGACCGATCTTC | CSVHSGRPIF
NA | TRBJ2-3 | many | TRBV7-2 | TGTGCCAGTATGTTATGGGCCTCAGATACGCAGTATTTT | CASMLWASDTQYF
TRBD1 | TRBJ2-3 | many | TRBV7-2 | TGTGCCAGCAGACCCACCGGGACAGGGGCAGATACGCAGTATTTT | CASRPTGTGADTQYF
NA | TRBJ1-1 | NA | TRBV12-3/TRBV12-4 | TGTGCCAGCAGTTTTATGGGGCAGGGTCAGGGAGCTTTCTTT | CASSFMGQGQGAFF
NA | TRBJ2-7 | few | TRBV15 | TGTGCCACCAGCTTACGTGTGTCCTACGAGCAGTACTTC | CATSLRVSYEQYF
NA | TRBJ2-1 | many | TRBV7-2 | TGTGCCAGCACCCCTCTGGCGGGATTCTCCTACAATGAGCAGTTCTTC | CASTPLAGFSYNEQFF
NA | TRBJ2-5 | NA | TRBV10-3 | TGTGCCATCAGTGCGGTTGCAATCGGGGAGACCCAGTACTTC | CAISAVAIGETQYF
NA | TRBJ2-1 | NA | TRBV10-3 | TGTGCCACCCGGGGGCTAGGGGTTACCTACAATGAGCAGTTCTTC | CATRGLGVTYNEQFF
NA | TRBJ1-4 | few | TRBV2 | TGTGCCAGCAGACCGAGCGGAGGGATAATGGGGGTTAATGAAAAACTGTTTTTT | CASRPSGGIMGVNEKLFF
NA | TRBJ1-4 | NA | TRBV19 | TGTGCCAGTAGTCTTCACAGAGCAACTAATGAAAAACTGTTTTTT | CASSLHRATNEKLFF
NA | TRBJ2-7 | few | TRBV12-3/TRBV12-4 | TGTGCCAGTGGGGCGGGGGCCTCCTACGAGCAGTACTTC | CASGAGASYEQYF
TRBD1 | TRBJ2-3 | NA | TRBV27 | TGTGCCAGCAGTCCAAGGGGGCTAGAGTGGCGCACAGATACGCAGTATTTT | CASSPRGLEWRTDTQYF
NA | TRBJ1-2 | few | TRBV7-2 | TGTGCCAGCCACCAGAACGTCGATAACTATGGCTACACCTTC | CASHQNVDNYGYTF
TRBD1 | TRBJ1-5 | few | TRBV6-6 | TGTGCCAGCAGTTCGACACGACAGGGGATAAGCAATCAGCCCCAGCATTTT | CASSSTRQGISNQPQHF
NA | TRBJ1-1 | many | TRBV7-9 | TGTGCCAGCAGCCCGTCATTGGGTCCGGAGATCCCTGAAGCTTTCTTT | CASSPSLGPEIPEAFF
NA | TRBJ2-3 | NA | TRBV14 | TGTGCCAGCAGCCCAGGCGGGGTAGATACGCAGTATTTT | CASSPGGVDTQYF
NA | TRBJ2-5 | once | TRBV20-1 | TGCAGTGCTAGAGATACCGTCAGAGAGACCCAGTACTTC | CSARDTVRETQYF